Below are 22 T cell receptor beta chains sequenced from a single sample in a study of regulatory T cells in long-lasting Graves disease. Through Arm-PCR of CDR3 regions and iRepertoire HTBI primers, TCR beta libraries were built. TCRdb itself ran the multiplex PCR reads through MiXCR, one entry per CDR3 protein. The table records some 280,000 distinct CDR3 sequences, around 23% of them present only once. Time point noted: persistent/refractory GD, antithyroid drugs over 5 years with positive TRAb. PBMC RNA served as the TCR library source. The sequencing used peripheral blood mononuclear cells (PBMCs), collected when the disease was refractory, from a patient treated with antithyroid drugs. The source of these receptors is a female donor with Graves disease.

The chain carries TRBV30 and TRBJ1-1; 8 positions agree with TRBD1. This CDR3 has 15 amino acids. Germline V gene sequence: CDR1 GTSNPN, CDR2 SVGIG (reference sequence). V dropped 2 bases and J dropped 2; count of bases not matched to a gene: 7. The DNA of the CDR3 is TGTGCCTGGAGTACATACAGGGGGGTAAACACTGAAGCTTTCTTT. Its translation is CAWSTYRGVNTEAFF. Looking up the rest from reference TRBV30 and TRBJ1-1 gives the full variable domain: SQTIHQWPATLVQPVGSPLSLECTVEGTSNPNLYWYRQAAGRGLQLLFYSVGIGQISSEVPQNLSASRPQDRQFILSSKKLLLSDSGFYLCAWSTYRGVNTEAFFGQGTRLTVV.

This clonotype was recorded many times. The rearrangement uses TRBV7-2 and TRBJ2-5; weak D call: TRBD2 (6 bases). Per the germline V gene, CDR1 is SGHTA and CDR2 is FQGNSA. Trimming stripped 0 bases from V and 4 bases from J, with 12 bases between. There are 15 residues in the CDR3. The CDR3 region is CASSLALNSGETQYF. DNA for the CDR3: TGTGCCAGCAGCTTAGCGCTGAATAGCGGAGAGACCCAGTACTTC.

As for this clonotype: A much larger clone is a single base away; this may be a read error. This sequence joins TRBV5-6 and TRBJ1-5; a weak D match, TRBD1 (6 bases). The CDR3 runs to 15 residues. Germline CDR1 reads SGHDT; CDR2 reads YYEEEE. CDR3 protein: CASSRTAYSDQPQHF. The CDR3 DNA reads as TGTGCCAGCAGCCGGACAGCGTATAGCGATCAGCCCCAGCATTTT.

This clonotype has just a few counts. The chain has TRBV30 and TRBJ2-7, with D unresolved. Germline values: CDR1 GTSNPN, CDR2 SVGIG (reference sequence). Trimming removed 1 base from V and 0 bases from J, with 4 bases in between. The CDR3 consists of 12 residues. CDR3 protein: CAWSATSYEQYF. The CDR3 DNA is TGTGCCTGGAGTGCAACCTCCTACGAGCAGTACTTC. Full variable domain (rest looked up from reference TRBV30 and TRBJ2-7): SQTIHQWPATLVQPVGSPLSLECTVEGTSNPNLYWYRQAAGRGLQLLFYSVGIGQISSEVPQNLSASRPQDRQFILSSKKLLLSDSGFYLCAWSATSYEQYFGPGTRLTVT.

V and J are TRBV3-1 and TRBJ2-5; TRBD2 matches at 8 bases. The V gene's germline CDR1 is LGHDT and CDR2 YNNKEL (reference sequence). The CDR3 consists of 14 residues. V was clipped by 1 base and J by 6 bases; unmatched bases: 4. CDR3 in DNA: TGTGCCAGCAGCCAAGCTTCGGGAGGGAAGACCCAGTACTTC. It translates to CASSQASGGKTQYF.

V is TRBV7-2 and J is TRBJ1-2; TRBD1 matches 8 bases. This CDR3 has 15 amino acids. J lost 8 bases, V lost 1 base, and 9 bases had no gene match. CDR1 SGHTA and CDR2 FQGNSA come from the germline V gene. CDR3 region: CASSLDKAGGQGYTF. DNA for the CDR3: TGTGCCAGCAGCTTAGATAAGGCAGGGGGCCAGGGCTACACCTTC.

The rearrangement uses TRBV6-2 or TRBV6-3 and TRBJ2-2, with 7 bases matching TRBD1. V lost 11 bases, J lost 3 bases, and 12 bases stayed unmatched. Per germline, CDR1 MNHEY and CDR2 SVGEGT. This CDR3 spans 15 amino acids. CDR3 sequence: CAGRQGSAYTGELFF. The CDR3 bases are TGTGCCGGAAGACAGGGATCAGCTTACACCGGGGAGCTGTTTTTT.

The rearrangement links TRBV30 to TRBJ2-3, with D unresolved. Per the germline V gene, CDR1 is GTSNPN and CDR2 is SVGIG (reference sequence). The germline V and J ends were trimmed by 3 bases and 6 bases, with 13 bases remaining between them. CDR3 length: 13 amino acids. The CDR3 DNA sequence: TGTGCCTGGAGCTCGGTCCCCGAGGATACGCAGTATTTT. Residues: CAWSSVPEDTQYF.

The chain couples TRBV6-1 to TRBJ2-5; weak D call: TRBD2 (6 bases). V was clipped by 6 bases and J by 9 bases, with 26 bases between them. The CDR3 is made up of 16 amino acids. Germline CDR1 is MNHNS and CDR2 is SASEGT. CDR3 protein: CASRPNIGPTGGAQYF. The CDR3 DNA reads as TGTGCCAGCAGGCCGAACATAGGTCCTACCGGCGGGGCCCAGTACTTC.

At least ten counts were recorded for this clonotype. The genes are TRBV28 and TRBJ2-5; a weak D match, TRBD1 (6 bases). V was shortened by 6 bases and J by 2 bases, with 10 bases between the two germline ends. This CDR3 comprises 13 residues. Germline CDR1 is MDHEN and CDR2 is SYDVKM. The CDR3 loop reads CASRGGMQETQYF. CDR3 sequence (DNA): TGTGCCAGCAGAGGGGGTATGCAAGAGACCCAGTACTTC.

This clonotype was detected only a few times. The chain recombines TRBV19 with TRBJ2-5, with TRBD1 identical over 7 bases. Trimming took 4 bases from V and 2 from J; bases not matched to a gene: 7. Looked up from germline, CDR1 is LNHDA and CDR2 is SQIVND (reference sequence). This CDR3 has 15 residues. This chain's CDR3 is CASSTGQVDQETQYF. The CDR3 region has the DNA TGTGCCAGTAGTACAGGACAGGTCGATCAAGAGACCCAGTACTTC.

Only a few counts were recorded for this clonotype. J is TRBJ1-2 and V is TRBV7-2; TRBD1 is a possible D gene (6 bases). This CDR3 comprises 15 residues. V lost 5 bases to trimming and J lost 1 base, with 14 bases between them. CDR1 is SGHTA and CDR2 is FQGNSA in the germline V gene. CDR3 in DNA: TGTGCCAGCAGCGGGGGGCGGAGTCTTAACTATGGCTACACCTTC. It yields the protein CASSGGRSLNYGYTF.

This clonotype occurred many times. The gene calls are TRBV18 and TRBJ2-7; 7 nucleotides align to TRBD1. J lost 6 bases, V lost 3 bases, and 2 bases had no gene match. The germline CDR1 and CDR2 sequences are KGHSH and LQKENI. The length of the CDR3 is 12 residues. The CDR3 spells CASSPSGGEQYF. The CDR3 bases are TGTGCCAGCTCACCTTCAGGGGGCGAGCAGTACTTC.

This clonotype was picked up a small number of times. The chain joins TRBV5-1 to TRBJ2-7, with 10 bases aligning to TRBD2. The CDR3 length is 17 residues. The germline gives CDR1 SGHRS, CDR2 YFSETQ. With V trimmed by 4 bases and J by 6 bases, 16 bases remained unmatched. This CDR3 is CASSPKDSGTSAGEQYF. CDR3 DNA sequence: TGCGCCAGCAGCCCGAAGGACTCCGGGACTAGCGCCGGCGAGCAGTACTTC.

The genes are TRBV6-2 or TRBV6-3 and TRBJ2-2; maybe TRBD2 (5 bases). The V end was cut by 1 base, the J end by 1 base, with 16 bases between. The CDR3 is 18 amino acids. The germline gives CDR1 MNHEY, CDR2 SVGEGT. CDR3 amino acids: CASSYFPEGAENTGELFF. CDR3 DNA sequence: TGTGCCAGCAGTTACTTCCCCGAGGGAGCGGAGAACACCGGGGAGCTGTTTTTT.

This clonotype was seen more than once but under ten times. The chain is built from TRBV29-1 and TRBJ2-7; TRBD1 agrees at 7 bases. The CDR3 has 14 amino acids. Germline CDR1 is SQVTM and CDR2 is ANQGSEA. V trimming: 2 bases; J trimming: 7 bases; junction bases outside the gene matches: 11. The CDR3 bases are TGCAGCGTTGAATCGTCGGTCAGGGGGTATGAGCAGTACTTC. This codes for CSVESSVRGYEQYF.

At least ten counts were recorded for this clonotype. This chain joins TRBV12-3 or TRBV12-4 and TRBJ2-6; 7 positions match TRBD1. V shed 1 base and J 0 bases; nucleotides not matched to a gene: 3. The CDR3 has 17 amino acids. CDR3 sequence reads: CASSLDRGSSGANVLTF. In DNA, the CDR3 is TGTGCCAGCAGTTTAGACAGGGGAAGCTCTGGGGCCAACGTCCTGACTTTC.

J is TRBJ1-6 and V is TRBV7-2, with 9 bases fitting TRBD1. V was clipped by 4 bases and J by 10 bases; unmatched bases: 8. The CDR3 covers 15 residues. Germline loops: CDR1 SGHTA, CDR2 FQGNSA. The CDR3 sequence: CASSSTGTGLSPLHF. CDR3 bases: TGTGCCAGCAGCTCAACCGGGACAGGGTTGTCACCCCTCCACTTT.

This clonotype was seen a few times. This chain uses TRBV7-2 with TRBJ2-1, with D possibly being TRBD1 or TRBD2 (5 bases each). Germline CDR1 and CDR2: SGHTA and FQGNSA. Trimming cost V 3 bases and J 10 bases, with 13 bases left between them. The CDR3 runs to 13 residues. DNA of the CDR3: TGTGCCAGCAGCTTTGGGACCTCCGGGGAGCAGTTCTTC. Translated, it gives CASSFGTSGEQFF.

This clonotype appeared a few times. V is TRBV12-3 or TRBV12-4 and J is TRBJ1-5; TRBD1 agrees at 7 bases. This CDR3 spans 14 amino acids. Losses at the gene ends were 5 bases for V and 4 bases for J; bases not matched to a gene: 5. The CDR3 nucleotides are TGTGCCAGCAGTCCCACGGGACAGAATCAGCCCCAGCATTTT. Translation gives CASSPTGQNQPQHF.

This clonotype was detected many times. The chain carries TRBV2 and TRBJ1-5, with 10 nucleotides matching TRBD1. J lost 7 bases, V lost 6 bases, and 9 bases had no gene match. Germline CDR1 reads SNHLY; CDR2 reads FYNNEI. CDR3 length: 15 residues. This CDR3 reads CASSPGTGDVQPQHF. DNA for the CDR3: TGTGCCAGCAGCCCAGGGACAGGGGATGTCCAGCCCCAGCATTTT.

CDR3 region: CAIGRQGAVGEQYF. The CDR3 DNA reads TGTGCCATCGGGAGACAGGGGGCAGTCGGCGAGCAGTACTTC. The V and J genes are TRBV10-3 and TRBJ2-7, with TRBD1 matching 10 bases. The CDR3 runs 14 residues. Per germline, CDR1 ENHRY and CDR2 SYGVKD. Trimming took 8 bases from V and 6 from J; bases not matched to a gene: 10.